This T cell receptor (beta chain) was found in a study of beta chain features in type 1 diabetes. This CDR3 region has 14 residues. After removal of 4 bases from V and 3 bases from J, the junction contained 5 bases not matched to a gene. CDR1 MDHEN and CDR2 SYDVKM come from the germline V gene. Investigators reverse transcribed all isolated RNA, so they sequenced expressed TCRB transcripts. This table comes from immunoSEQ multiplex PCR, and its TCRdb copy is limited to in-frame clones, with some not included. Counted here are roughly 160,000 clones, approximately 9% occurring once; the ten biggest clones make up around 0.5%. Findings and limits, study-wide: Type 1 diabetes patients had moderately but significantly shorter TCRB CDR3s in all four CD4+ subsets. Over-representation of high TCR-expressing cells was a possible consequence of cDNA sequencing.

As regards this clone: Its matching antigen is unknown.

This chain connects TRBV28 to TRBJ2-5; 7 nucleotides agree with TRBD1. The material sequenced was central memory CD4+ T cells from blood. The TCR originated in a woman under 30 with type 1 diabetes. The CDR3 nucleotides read TGTGCCAGCAGTTATGGGGGACAGAAAGAGACCCAGTACTTC. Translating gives CASSYGGQKETQYF. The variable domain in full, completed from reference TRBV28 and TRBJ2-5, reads DVKVTQSSRYLVKRTGEKVFLECVQDMDHENMFWYRQDPGLGLRLIYFSYDVKMKEKGDIPEGYSVSREKKERFSLILESASTNQTSMYLCASSYGGQKETQYFGPGTRLLVL.